Sequencing of this T cell receptor beta chain was carried out in a study of cytomegalovirus exposure and HLA in healthy donors (dated by TCRdb to 2017 to 2019). A note on the overall study: An earlier analysis of 550 to 700 of the donors reported more than 250 Gb of sequence data and 120 million or so unique TCR beta sequences from 150 million to 200 million T cells. An early release that covered more than 550 HLA-typed donors contained 300 to 350 gigabases of sequencing data and around 80 million unique TCR sequences. Of the roughly 400 genotyped donors, roughly 76% were placed in the genetic ancestry cluster associated with self-reported Caucasian donors. The study aimed to test whether cataloging public T cell receptors could reveal signatures of past pathogen exposure. The T cell repertoires of several hundred subjects were profiled by immunosequencing and related to cytomegalovirus serostatus. In addition to the first cohort of 500 to 850 subjects, a separate validation cohort of 130 or so different subjects was used. To predict cytomegalovirus infection status, the study brought together high-throughput TCR immunosequencing, statistical association of individual TCRs with disease status, and machine learning. To study patterns of TCR occurrence, a later analysis re-analyzed previously published TCR beta repertoires from several hundred donors and added high-resolution HLA genotyping. In the later analysis, no new phenotypic data were used to find candidate immune exposures; instead, reliance was placed on TCR beta sequences and their occurrence across donors. To decide whether each TCR beta V gene segment behaved as functional or pseudogenic, an earlier analysis of approximately 590 of the donors relied on high-throughput TCR beta sequencing. Donor age, sex, ethnicity and CMV serostatus were collected together with the repertoire data. A later genetic analysis used genome-wide SNP genotypes for about 60% of the roughly 670 donors, treating that subset as a discovery cohort. All discovery cohort repertoires had been generated on a single sequencing platform. HLA typing included class I and class II loci at four-digit resolution. Typing coverage differed by locus: A, B, C, DRB1 and DQB1 were typed in roughly 620-630 donors, DQA1 in approximately 520, DPA1 in approximately 600, and DPB1 in 400 to 490. Because of strong linkage in the cohort, 5 or 6 DR-DQ haplotypes were treated as single units for association and clustering. Among roughly 400 genotyped donors of the cohort, an average of roughly 230,000 unique TCR beta nucleotide sequences was sequenced per donor, of which about 19% were non-productive. The paper as a whole reports these results and caveats: Compared with equally common non-associated chains, HLA-associated TCR beta chains in a later analysis were more clonally expanded and had lower generation probabilities. Most TCR sequences were seen in very few donors, while some public TCRs were found in many individuals. A total of 164 TCR beta chains were listed by the study as associated with cytomegalovirus. HLA typing was unavailable for some donors at each locus, so association tests used only the typed subset. In vitro tests confirmed that three of the cytomegalovirus-associated TCR beta chains recognize cytomegalovirus antigens. In a later genetic analysis, fewer N-insertions in productive TCRs were reported among donors in an Asian-associated ancestry cluster than the roughly 700-donor mean. Several of the top co-occurrence clusters appeared to be linked to parvovirus B19, influenza, CMV and Epstein-Barr virus, according to a later analysis. Only TCR beta chains were sequenced in this cohort, and the absence of alpha or paired-chain data limited detectable features. The authors suggested that the approach could potentially be extended to other disease states and immunological phenotypes. For the cohort, immune exposure information was limited to CMV serostatus. A cluster of highly shared sequence variants was judged likely to represent a technical artifact of the sequencing pipeline. Some IMGT-functional V segments, including TRBV6-2 and TRBV6-3, could not be told apart with the 87-base-pair reads, so those segments were excluded. A later analysis found that TCR association rates varied across HLA loci, with DRB1 alleles showing the most associated TCRs and HLA-C alleles the fewest. Correlated functional status among segregating V segments might be attributable to linkage disequilibrium, but an unknown experimental factor could not be ruled out. Because counts were too low, seventeen rarely observed V segments, including chromosome 9 orphons, were excluded from the earlier analysis of roughly 580 of the donors. Roughly uniform sequencing depth across donors was assumed in presence/absence analyses, although this assumption may not hold. In both the original and validation cohorts, the classifier was reported to diagnose cytomegalovirus status with high specificity and sensitivity. In a later genetic analysis, a missense DCLRE1C variant was associated with V-gene and J-gene trimming of TCR beta chains, and the association was replicated in an independent cohort. When HLA alleles, especially DR and DQ, strongly co-occurred, attributing TCR associations to individual alleles was difficult. An earlier analysis of approximately 500 of the donors showed that most TCR beta V segments appeared in productive rearrangements either about 87% or about 30% of the time, which broadly matched IMGT annotations. In a later analysis, 16,951 TCR beta sequences were associated with specific HLA alleles at a false discovery rate of 0.05. Most CMV-associated TCR beta chains appeared to be HLA-restricted in a later analysis, and the HLA associations seemed to be driven largely by CMV exposure. A further reported finding was that TCR beta sequences accurately predicted the HLA-A and HLA-B alleles for most subjects in the first cohort.

Library construction relied on the immunoSEQ multiplex PCR assay. For the multiplex PCR, a mixture combining 60 forward primers for TCR Vbeta segments and 13 reverse primers for TCR Jbeta segments was used. The CDR3 region of rearranged TCR beta genes was amplified from genomic DNA with a multiplex PCR assay. On the Illumina HiSeq System, the amplified TCR beta libraries were sequenced as 87-base-pair reads. The original pipeline was this. A later analysis tallied around 82 million unique TCR beta chains across the 600 to 700 repertoires, and around 10 million of those chains were shared by two or more donors. Raw reads were error-corrected and collapsed into unique sequences by a nearest-neighbor algorithm in which closely related sequences were merged to remove PCR and sequencing errors. CDR3 sequences were aligned to IMGT reference sequences to assign V, D and J gene segments. For a sequence to be retained, a match of at least six nucleotides was required to both a V gene segment and a J gene segment. Rearrangements were called productive when the CDR3 lacked stop codons and stayed in frame with V and J; all others were non-productive. Following IMGT convention, CDR3 was defined as the stretch from the second conserved V-encoded cysteine up to the conserved J-encoded phenylalanine. In an earlier analysis of around 600 of the donors, sequences lacking an unambiguous match to a single V gene segment were excluded. An earlier analysis of approximately 590 of the donors classified V segments as functional when productive rearrangements were above 56.7% and as segregating when the standard deviation between donors was above 5%. A statistical classification framework was built to diagnose cytomegalovirus status from the catalog of TCR beta chain sequences. In a later analysis, V and J genes were assigned by comparing TCR nucleotide sequences against IMGT/GENE-DB human TR gene sequences. A later analysis assigned CDR3 sequences and most-parsimonious VDJ recombination scenarios with the TCRdist pipeline. In a later analysis, each TCR beta chain was defined by its CDR3 amino acid sequence together with its V-gene family, and reads without a unique V-gene family were excluded. A later analysis removed 550 to 700 highly shared, low-generation-probability nucleotide sequences to deal with suspected cross-contamination and a sequencing artifact. In a later analysis, a clonal expansion index was calculated for each public chain from normalized within-repertoire ranks of inferred template counts. In a later analysis, generation probabilities were computed with a VDJ recombination model fitted to out-of-frame rearrangements, and the resulting probabilities were checked against IGoR. A later analysis scored TCR-TCR, TCR-HLA and TCR-CMV co-occurrence with hypergeometric tests, applying a repertoire-size bias correction to TCR pairs. False discovery rates were estimated in a later analysis by permuting HLA or CMV assignments 20 times. In a later analysis, co-occurring TCRs were grouped with DBSCAN, and TCRdist sequence similarity was added when clustering was performed within HLA-allele-positive subsets. Co-occurrence clustering excluded repertoires with fewer than 30,000 or more than 120,000 public chains, plus five with anomalous nucleotide sharing. Held by TCRdb, this immuneACCESS table contains in-frame sequences only and omits some clones. Under half of the omission traces to an unresolved V gene where checked; the cause of the rest is unknown. V, J and clone size were drawn from that table, and D and trimming were deduced from the DNA. The sample includes 100,000 to 150,000 clones, with approximately 8.9% observed a single time. Roughly 7% of the sample belongs to the ten largest clones.

The cohort was made up of around 720 healthy bone marrow donors. All cohort members were sampled while nominally healthy, although unrecorded immune exposures were likely present. The donor was CMV seropositive and belonged to the group of more than 250 seropositive cohort members. A peripheral blood sample was provided by each donor, and peripheral blood mononuclear cells were used for TCR beta sequencing. Genomic DNA extraction from the blood cell samples was performed with the Qiagen DNeasy Blood Extraction Kit. There are 17 amino acids in the CDR3, from cysteine to phenylalanine inclusive. The DNA shown is the 51-base CDR3, in frame from base 1. Germline trimming: 5 bases from V, 4 bases from J; junction bases outside gene matches: 14. Reading the germline V gene (reference sequence) gives CDR1 SEHNR and CDR2 FQNEAQ. Concerning this clone: The antigen it recognizes is unknown. The input lacks base qualities; no much larger clone sits a single base away.

This clonotype originated in a middle-aged woman in good health and CMV-seropositive. The chain links TRBV7-9 with TRBJ1-3, with 7 middle bases fitting TRBD1. Sequenced input: PBMCs. CDR3 reads: CASSLLIGGTVGNTIYF. The sequence in DNA is TGTGCCAGCAGCCTTCTTATTGGAGGGACAGTCGGAAACACCATATATTTT. The reference TRBV7-9 and TRBJ1-3 proteins fill in what lies around the CDR3, so the full variable domain reads DTGVSQNPRHKITKRGQNVTFRCDPISEHNRLYWYRQTLGQGPEFLTYFQNEAQLEKSRLLSDRFSAERPKGSFSTLEIQRTEQGDSAMYLCASSLLIGGTVGNTIYFGEGSWLTVV.